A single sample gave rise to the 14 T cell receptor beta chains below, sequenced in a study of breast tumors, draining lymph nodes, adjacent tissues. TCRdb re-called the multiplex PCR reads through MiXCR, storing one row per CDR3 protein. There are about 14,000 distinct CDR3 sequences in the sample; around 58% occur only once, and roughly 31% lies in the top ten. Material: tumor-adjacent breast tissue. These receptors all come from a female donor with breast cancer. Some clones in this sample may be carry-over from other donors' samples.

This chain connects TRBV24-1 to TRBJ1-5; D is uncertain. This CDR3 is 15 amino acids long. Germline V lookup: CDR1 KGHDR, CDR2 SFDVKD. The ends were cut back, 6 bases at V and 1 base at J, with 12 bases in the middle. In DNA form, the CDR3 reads TGTGCCACCAGTTCGGCAGTCGGGAGCAATCAGCCCCAGCATTTT. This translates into CATSSAVGSNQPQHF.

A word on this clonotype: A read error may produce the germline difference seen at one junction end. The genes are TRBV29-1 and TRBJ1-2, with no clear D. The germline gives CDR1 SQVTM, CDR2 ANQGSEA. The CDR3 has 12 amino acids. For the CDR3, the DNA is TGCAGCGCGCCCGACGGGGTAAGTGGCTACCCCTTC. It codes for CSAPDGVSGYPF.

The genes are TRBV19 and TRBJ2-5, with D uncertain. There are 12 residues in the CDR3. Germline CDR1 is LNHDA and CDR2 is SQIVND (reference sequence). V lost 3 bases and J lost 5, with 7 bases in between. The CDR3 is CASSIPFETQYF. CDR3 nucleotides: TGTGCCAGTAGTATCCCTTTCGAGACCCAGTACTTC.

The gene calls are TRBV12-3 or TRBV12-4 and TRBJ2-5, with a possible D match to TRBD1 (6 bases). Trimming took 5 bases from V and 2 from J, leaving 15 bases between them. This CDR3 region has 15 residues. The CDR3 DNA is TGTGCCAGCAGTCCCTCCGGGACATGGCAAGAGACCCAGTACTTC. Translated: CASSPSGTWQETQYF.

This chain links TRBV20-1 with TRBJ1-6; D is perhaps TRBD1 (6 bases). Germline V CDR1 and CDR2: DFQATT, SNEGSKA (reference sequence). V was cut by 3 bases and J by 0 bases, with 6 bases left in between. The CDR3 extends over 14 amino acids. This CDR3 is CSARDSSYNSPLHF. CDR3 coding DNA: TGCAGTGCTAGGGACAGCTCCTATAATTCACCCCTCCACTTT.

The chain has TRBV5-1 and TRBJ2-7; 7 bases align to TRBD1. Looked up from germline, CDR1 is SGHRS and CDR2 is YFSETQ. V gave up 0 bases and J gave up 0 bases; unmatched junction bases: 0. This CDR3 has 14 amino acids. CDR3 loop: CASSLGQGSYEQYF. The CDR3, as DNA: TGCGCCAGCAGCTTGGGACAGGGCTCCTACGAGCAGTACTTC.

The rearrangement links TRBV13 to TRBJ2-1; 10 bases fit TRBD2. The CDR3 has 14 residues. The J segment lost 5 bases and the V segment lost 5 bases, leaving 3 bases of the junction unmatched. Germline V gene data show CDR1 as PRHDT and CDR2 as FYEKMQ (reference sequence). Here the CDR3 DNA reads TGTGCCAGCAGCGTCGGACTAGCGGACAATGAGCAGTTCTTC. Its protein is CASSVGLADNEQFF. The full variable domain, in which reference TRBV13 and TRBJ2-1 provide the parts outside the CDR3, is AAGVIQSPRHLIKEKRETATLKCYPIPRHDTVYWYQQGPGQDPQFLISFYEKMQSDKGSIPDRFSAQQFSDYHSELNMSSLELGDSALYFCASSVGLADNEQFFGPGTRLTVL.

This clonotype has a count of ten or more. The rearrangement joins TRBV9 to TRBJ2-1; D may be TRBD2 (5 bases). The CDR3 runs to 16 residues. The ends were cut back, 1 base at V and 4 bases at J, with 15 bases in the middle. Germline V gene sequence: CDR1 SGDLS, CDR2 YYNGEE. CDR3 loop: CASSVTGNYQYNEQFF. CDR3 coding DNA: TGTGCCAGCAGCGTAACCGGGAACTACCAGTACAATGAGCAGTTCTTC.

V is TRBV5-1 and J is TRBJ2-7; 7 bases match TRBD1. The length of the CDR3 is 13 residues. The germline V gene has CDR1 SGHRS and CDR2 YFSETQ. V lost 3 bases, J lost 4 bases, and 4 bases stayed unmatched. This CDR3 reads CASSSTGLYEQYF. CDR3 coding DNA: TGCGCCAGCAGCTCGACAGGGCTGTACGAGCAGTACTTC.

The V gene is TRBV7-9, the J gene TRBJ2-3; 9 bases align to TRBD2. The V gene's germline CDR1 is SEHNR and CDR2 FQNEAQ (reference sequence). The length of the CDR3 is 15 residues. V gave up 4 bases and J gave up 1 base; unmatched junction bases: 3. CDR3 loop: CASSSRGGGTDTQYF. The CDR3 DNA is TGTGCCAGCAGCTCGCGGGGGGGCGGCACAGATACGCAGTATTTT.

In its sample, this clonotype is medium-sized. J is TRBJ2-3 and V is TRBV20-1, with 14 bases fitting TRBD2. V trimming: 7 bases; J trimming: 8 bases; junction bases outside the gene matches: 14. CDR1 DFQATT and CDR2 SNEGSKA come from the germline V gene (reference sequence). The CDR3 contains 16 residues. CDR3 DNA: TGCAGTGTCGCGAGACTAGCGGGAGGGTTTGAGGTTACGCAGTATTTT. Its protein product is CSVARLAGGFEVTQYF.

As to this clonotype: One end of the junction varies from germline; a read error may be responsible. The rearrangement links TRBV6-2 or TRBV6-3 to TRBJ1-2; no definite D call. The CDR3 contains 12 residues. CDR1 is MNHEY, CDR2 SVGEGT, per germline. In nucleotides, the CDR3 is TGTGCCAGCAGTCTACAGTCTTATGGCTGCACCTTC. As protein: CASSLQSYGCTF.

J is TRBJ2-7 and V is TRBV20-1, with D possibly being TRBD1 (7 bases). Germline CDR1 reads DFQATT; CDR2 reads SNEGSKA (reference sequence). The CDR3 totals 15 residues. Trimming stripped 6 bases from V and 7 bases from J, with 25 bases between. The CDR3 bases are TGCAGTGCGACGACAGGGTTCGAAAGCGGGCAAGAGCAGTACTTC. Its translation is CSATTGFESGQEQYF.

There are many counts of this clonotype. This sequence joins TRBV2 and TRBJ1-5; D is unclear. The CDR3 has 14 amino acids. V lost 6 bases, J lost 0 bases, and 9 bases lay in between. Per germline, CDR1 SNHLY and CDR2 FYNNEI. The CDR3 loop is CASRGPNSNQPQHF. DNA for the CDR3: TGTGCCAGCAGGGGCCCAAATAGCAATCAGCCCCAGCATTTT.